The following is a T cell receptor beta chain sequence with its context. The data originate from a study of a mutant IDH1 vaccine in newly diagnosed glioma. Study overall: Previous care, which was radiotherapy, temozolomide, or both, most often involved both.

Sequencing was performed with immunoSEQ multiplex PCR; in TCRdb, only in-frame clones are kept and a portion is missing. The sample has about 54,000 clones; 70% to 90% are singletons. Time point: baseline, week 1 (first vaccination visit). Treatment: pre-vaccination baseline after standard-of-care therapy. V gave up 5 bases and J gave up 0 bases, with 8 bases separating them. CDR1 and CDR2 (germline): SGHTA, FQGNSA. The CDR3 length is 14 residues. Material: PBMCs, obtained from a glioma patient treated with radiotherapy, temozolomide or both. This chain joins TRBV7-2 and TRBJ1-5; no clear D. The receptor was isolated from a man between 18 and 35 years old with glioma. The CDR3 loop reads CASSPPDSNQPQHF. The CDR3 DNA sequence: TGTGCCAGCAGCCCACCCGATAGCAATCAGCCCCAGCATTTT.